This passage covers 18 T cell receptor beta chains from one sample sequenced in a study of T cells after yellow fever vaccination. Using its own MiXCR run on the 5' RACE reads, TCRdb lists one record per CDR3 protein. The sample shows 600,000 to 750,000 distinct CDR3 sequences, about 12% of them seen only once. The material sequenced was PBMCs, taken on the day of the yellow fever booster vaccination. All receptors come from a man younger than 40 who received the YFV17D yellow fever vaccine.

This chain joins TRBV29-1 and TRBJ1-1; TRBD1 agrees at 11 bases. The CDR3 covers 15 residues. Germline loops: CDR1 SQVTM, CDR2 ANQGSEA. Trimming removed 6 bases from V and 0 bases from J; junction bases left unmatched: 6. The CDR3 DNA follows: TGCAGCGTGGGACAGGGGGGGCATGTGAACACTGAAGCTTTCTTT. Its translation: CSVGQGGHVNTEAFF. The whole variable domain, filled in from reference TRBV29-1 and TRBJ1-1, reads SAVISQKPSRDICQRGTSLTIQCQVDSQVTMMFWYRQQPGQSLTLIATANQGSEATYESGFVIDKFPISRPNLTFSTLTVSNMSPEDSSIYLCSVGQGGHVNTEAFFGQGTRLTVV.

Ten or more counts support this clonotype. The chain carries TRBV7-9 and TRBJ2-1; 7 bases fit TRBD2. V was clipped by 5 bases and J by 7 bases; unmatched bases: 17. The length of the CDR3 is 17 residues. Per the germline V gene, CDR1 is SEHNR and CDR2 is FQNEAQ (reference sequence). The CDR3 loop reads CASSPIWVGASGNEQFF. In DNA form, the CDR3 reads TGTGCCAGCAGCCCAATCTGGGTTGGGGCTAGCGGTAATGAGCAGTTCTTC. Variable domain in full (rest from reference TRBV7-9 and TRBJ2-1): DTGVSQNPRHKITKRGQNVTFRCDPISEHNRLYWYRQTLGQGPEFLTYFQNEAQLEKSRLLSDRFSAERPKGSFSTLEIQRTEQGDSAMYLCASSPIWVGASGNEQFFGPGTRLTVL.

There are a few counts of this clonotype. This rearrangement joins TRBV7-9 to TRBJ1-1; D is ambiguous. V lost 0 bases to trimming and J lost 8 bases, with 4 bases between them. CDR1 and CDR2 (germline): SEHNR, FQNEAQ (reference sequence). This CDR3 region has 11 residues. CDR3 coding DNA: TGTGCCAGCAGCTTAGCCAAGGAAGCTTTCTTT. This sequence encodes CASSLAKEAFF.

CDR3 protein: CAINPAAASYEQFF. The CDR3, as DNA: TGTGCCATCAACCCCGCCGCGGCATCGTATGAGCAGTTCTTC. The chain carries TRBV10-3 and TRBJ2-1; no clear D gene. This CDR3 has 14 amino acids. Germline V gene lookup returns CDR1 ENHRY and CDR2 SYGVKD. V was pared by 7 bases and J by 8 bases, with 18 bases between.

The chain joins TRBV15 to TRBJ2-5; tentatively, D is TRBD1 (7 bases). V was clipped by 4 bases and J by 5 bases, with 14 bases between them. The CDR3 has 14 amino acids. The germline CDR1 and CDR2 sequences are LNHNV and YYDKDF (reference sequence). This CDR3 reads CATSTRLGGETQYF. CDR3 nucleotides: TGTGCCACCAGCACACGACTAGGGGGCGAGACCCAGTACTTC.

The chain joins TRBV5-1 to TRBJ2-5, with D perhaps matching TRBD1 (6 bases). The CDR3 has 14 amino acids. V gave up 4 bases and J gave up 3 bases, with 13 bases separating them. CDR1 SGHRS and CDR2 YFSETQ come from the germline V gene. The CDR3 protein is CASSNTDRKETQYF. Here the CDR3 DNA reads TGCGCCAGCAGCAATACGGACAGAAAAGAGACCCAGTACTTC.

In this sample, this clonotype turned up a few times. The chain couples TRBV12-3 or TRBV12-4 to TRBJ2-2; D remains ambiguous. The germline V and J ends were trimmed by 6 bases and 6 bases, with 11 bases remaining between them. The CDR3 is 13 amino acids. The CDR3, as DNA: TGTGCCAGCAGGGTCAGTTTTCCCGGGGAGCTGTTTTTT. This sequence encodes CASRVSFPGELFF.

The CDR3, as DNA: TGCGCCAGTAGAAAAGTATCAGGGGGCGAGCAGTACTTC. This translates into CASRKVSGGEQYF. This rearrangement joins TRBV5-1 to TRBJ2-7; TRBD1 aligns across 7 bases. J was trimmed by 6 bases and V by 8 bases; bases with no gene match: 11. Germline V lookup: CDR1 SGHRS, CDR2 YFSETQ. This CDR3 contains 13 residues.

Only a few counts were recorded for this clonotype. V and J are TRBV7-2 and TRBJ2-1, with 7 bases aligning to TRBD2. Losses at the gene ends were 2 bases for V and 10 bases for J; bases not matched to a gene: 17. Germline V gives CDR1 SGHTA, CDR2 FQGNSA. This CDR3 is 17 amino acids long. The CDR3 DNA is TGTGCCAGCAGCTTATTCAACCCCTCCGTGGCTAGCGGAGAGCAGTTCTTC. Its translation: CASSLFNPSVASGEQFF.

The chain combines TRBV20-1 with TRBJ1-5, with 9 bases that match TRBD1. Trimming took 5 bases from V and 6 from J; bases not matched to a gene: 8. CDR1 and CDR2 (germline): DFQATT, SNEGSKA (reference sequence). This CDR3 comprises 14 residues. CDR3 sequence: CSAAPTGGRQPQHF. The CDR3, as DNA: TGCAGTGCTGCCCCGACAGGGGGGCGTCAGCCCCAGCATTTT.

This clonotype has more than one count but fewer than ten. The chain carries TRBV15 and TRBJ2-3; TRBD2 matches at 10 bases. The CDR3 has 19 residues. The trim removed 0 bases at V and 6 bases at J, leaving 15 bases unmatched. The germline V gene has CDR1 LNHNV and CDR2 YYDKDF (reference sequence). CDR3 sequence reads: CATSRDYRPSGRAADTQYF. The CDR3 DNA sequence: TGTGCCACCAGCAGAGATTACAGACCCAGCGGGAGGGCGGCTGATACGCAGTATTTT.

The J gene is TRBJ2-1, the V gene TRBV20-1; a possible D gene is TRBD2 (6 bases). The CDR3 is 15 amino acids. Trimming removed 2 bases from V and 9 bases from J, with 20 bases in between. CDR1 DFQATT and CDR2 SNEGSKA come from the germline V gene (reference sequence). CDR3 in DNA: TGCAGTGCTAGAAGACCGGGACTCTTTCTGCCTGAGCAGTTCTTC. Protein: CSARRPGLFLPEQFF.

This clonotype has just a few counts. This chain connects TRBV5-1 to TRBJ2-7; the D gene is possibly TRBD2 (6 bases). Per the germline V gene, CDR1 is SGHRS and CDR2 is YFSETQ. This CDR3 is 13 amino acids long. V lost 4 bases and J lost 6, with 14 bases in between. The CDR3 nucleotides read TGCGCCAGCAGCACCCGGGACTTCCTCGAGCAGTACTTC. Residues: CASSTRDFLEQYF. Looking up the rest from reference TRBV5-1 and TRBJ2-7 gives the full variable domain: KAGVTQTPRYLIKTRGQQVTLSCSPISGHRSVSWYQQTPGQGLQFLFEYFSETQRNKGNFPGRFSGRQFSNSRSEMNVSTLELGDSALYLCASSTRDFLEQYFGPGTRLTVT.

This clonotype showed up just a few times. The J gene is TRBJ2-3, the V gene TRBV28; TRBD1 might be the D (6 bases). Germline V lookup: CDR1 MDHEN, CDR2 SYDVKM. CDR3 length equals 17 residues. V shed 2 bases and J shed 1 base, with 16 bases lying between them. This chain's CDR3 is CASSLGTGKSGTDTQYF. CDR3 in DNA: TGTGCCAGCAGTTTAGGTACAGGGAAATCGGGCACAGATACGCAGTATTTT.

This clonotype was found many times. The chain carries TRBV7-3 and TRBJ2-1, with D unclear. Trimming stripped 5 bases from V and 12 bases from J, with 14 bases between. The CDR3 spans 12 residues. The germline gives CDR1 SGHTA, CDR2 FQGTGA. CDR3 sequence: CASSQTGLPQFF. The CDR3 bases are TGTGCCAGCAGCCAAACTGGGTTGCCGCAGTTCTTC.

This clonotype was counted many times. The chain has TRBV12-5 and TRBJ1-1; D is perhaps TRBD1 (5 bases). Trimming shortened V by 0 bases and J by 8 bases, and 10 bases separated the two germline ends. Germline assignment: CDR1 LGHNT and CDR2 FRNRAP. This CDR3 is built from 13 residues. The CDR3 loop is CASGLVGRTEAFF. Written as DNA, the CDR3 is TGTGCTAGTGGTTTGGTAGGACGGACAGAAGCTTTCTTT.

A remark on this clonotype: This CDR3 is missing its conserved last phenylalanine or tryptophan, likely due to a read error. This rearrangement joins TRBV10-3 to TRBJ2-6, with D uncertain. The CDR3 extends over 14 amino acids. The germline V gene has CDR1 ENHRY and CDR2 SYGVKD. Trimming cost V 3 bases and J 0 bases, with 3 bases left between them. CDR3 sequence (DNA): TGTGCCATCAGTGACAGCTCTGGGGCCAACGTCCTGACTTTG. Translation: CAISDSSGANVLTL.

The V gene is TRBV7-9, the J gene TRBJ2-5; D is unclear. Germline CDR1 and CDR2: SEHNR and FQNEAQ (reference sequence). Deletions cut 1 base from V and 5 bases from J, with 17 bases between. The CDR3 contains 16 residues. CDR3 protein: CASSLDPESQDETQYF. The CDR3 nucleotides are TGTGCCAGCAGCTTAGACCCCGAATCCCAAGACGAGACCCAGTACTTC.